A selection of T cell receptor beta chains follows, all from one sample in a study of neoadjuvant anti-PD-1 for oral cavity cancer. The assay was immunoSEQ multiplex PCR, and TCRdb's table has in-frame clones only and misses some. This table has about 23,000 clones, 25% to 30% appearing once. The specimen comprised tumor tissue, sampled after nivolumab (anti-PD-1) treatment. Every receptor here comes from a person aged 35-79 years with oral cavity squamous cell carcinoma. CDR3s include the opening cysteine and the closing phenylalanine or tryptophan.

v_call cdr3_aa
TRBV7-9 CASTRWDSDTEAFF
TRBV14 CASSPHLDPNYGYTF
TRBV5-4 CASSPGLAGDQYEQYF
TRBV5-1 CASSTSGKGEQYF
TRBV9 CASSVDVYSGNTIYF
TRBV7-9 CASSSGWDTEAFF
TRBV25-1 CASSEYFSLNTGELFF
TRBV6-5 CASSYPSGGEQYF
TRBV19 CASSIRTGRSLALNF
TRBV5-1 CATQLAADPGREQFF
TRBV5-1 CASSLQESSYEQYF
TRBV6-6 CASSFGQYWAFF
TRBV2 CASSVVRENTIYF
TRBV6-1 CASSFPGQGNSPLHF
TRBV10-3 CAISDYEASGQYTGELFF
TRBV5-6 CASSTKGHGNQPQHF
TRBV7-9 CASSLQRGGNEQFF
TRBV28 CASSSPSGFYGYTF
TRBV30 CAWSSSGRADKFF
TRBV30 CAWSPRGGNYYGYTF
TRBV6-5 CASSYGGNTGELFF
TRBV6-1 CASSEGLGTAPDEQFF